This entry is about one T cell receptor (beta chain). Just one base apart from a much larger clone, this may be a read error. The same CDR3 also results from other DNA sequences found in this sample. This sample was included in a study of memory CD8 T cells in hepatitis C reinfection (dated by TCRdb to 2017 to 2019). With respect to the entire study: Among the donors, three cleared two back-to-back HCV infections on their own, whereas two got rid of a primary infection but ended up chronically infected after reinfection. NS3-1073 was targeted by one donor who cleared both infections and by one donor who developed chronic infection, while NS5B-2841 was targeted by two other double resolvers. In a couple of donors, in whom tetramer+ frequency was sufficiently high, effector (CD127-) and memory (CD127+) tetramer+ CD8 T cells were sorted separately. Participants who had resolved a prior HCV infection were followed every 3 months in the reinfection study. HCV reinfection was defined as a positive HCV RNA test following two negative tests taken at least 60 days apart. Across an HCV reinfection episode in several donors, the study followed the TCR beta repertoire of virus-specific CD8 T cells over time. Roughly five reinfection cases with stored pre-reinfection samples were identified between the late 2000s and the early 2010s. Samples from before reinfection were taken anywhere from 55 to 20 weeks prior to reinfection being detected.

This specimen's time point label, per the study, means: pre-reinfection, 55 to 20 weeks before reinfection detection. TCR sequencing was performed on the sorted cells directly ex vivo, without any in vitro expansion beforehand. The donors were people who inject drugs and were enrolled in Canada's Montreal Acute Hepatitis C Cohort Study (HEPCO). Before sorting, cryopreserved peripheral blood mononuclear cells were thawed and used as the source for purifying CD8 T cells. Negative selection with the MACS CD8+ T cell Isolation Kit was used to enrich CD8 T cells. HCV-specific cells were sorted as viable CD3+ CD8+ tetramer+ cells using three different HCV epitope MHC class I tetramers. Cell sorting was done on a BD FACSAria II sorter with FACSDiva software, and data were analyzed with FlowJo. Overall results and qualifications from the work: No shared public clonotypes were found among dominant clonotypes across donors, even among donors targeting the same epitope. The dominant clonotypes that expanded at the peak of reinfection seemed to come from the pre-existing memory pool. A narrower pre-reinfection repertoire was observed in resolvers than in chronic donors, and the resolver repertoire became more focused upon reinfection. Known cross-reactivity of NS3-1073-specific CD8 T cells with an influenza epitope may have influenced the repertoire analyzed. Because only five or six donors were included, definitive conclusions about public clonotypes linked to secondary clearance were beyond the reach of the study.

The receptor library was made with the immunoSEQ multiplex PCR assay. Genomic DNA was extracted from the sorted cells, and the TCR beta V, D and J regions were sequenced using the automated high-throughput method of Adaptive Biotechnologies. A two-step, bias-controlled multiplex PCR was used to amplify CDR3 regions. An Illumina instrument was used to sequence the amplified TCR beta libraries. The source study handled its data this way. Demultiplexed reads were processed to reduce amplification and sequencing bias, and CDR3 sequences were assigned to gene families using the IMGT database. ImmunoSEQ software version 2.0 was used to analyze the repertoire data. Out-of-frame sequences and sequences with stop codons in the CDR3 were removed from clonotype lists. Clonotypes with a frequency below 0.01% were excluded because such low-frequency clonotypes corresponded to less than one cell. To get richness, observed richness was divided by input cell number, while evenness came from dividing Shannon entropy by log observed richness. Repertoire diversity and similarity between time points were quantified using Simpson diversity and Morisita-Horn overlap indices. Each clonotype was placed into one of four groups: dominant (>1%), sub-dominant (0.5-0.99%), low abundance (0.1-0.49%) or lowest abundance (<0.1%). A germline index was derived by subtracting total nucleotide additions from total CDR3 length and dividing the result by total CDR3 length. Held by TCRdb, this immuneACCESS table contains in-frame sequences only and omits some clones. Under half of the omission traces to an unresolved V gene where checked; the cause of the rest is unknown. V, J and clone size are those of that table, while D and trimming were read from the DNA. The sample's own table lists under 80 clones.

Measured from the cysteine to the phenylalanine, the CDR3 is 14 residues long. Just the 42-base CDR3 DNA is kept, in frame starting at base 1. V is cut by 5 bases and J by 2 bases, and the space between the germline ends is 13 bases. The germline V gene (reference sequence) provides CDR1 MNHEY and CDR2 SMNVEV. The rearranged chain carries TRBV27 and TRBJ2-7, with TRBD2 perhaps the D gene, on 6 matching bases. The TCR comes from a man aged 45-65 years with hepatitis C virus infection. Input material: HCV tetramer-positive CD8+ T cells sorted from blood. The sample's cell subset or site label, in plain terms: HCV epitope-specific MHC class I tetramer+ CD8 T cells. The CDR3: CASSLGTQTYEQYF. The DNA sequence is as follows: TGTGCCAGCAGTCTCGGGACTCAGACCTACGAGCAGTACTTC.